This paragraph reports one T cell receptor beta chain. This table comes from immunoSEQ multiplex PCR, and its TCRdb copy is limited to in-frame clones, with some not included. The sample has about 100,000 clones, 80% to 90% seen once. These data belong to a study of control samples from healthy donors and cancer patients. The CDR3 loop spans 17 amino acids. The V and J ends lost 4 bases and 0 bases, in that order; junction bases with no gene match: 11. Germline assignment: CDR1 KGHSH and CDR2 LQKENI. Source material: blood. This TCR came from a man aged 25-40 years in good health. J is TRBJ1-2 and V is TRBV18, with 7 bases identical to TRBD1. The CDR3 nucleotides read TGTGCCAGCTCACTGGACGGGACAGCGGTTACTAACTATGGCTACACCTTC. This encodes CASSLDGTAVTNYGYTF.